A selection of T cell receptor beta chains follows, all from one sample in a study of blood T cell repertoires in COVID-19. Clones were read by immunoSEQ multiplex PCR, and TCRdb kept only the in-frame ones, dropping some. Among roughly 120,000 clones listed, roughly 84% were seen once. The specimen was peripheral blood. All receptors come from a woman between 35 and 50 years old with acute or convalescent COVID-19. CDR3s include the opening cysteine and the closing phenylalanine or tryptophan.

>TRBV9|TRBJ2-2
CASSAPGQGNTGELFF
>TRBV2|TRBJ1-5
CASSPDRGNQPQHF
>TRBV5-1|TRBJ2-3
CASSSSGTTRTDTQYF
>TRBV23-1|TRBJ1-2
CASSTGPGWESGYTF
>TRBV6-5|TRBJ2-5
CASSYSTALGETQYF
>TRBV6-5|TRBJ1-4
CASSYNRGATNEKLFF
>TRBV7-3|TRBJ1-1
CASSLSGGKNTEAFF
>TRBV9|TRBJ2-5
CASSVGGSGGLQETQYF
>TRBV3-1/TRBV3-2|TRBJ2-3
CASSQELAGGRDTQYF
>TRBV7-9|TRBJ2-7
CASSLQGSPYEQYF
>TRBV11-2|TRBJ2-3
CASSRDFSTDTQYF
>TRBV12-3/TRBV12-4|TRBJ1-1
CASSPLMNTEAFF
>TRBV19|TRBJ2-3
CASSIWGPGTDTQYF
>TRBV28|TRBJ1-3
CASSLPDRVGNTIYF
>TRBV11-3|TRBJ1-6
CASSLLSEGDRGDSPLHF